This record concerns one T cell receptor (beta chain) sequence. In the original processing: Cell counts per sample came from amplifying reference gene primers. Some clones are missing from TCRdb's copy, which holds only in-frame ones; the method was immunoSEQ multiplex PCR. V, J and clone size are those of that table, while D and trimming were read from the DNA. This table has 150,000 or so clones, over 80% appearing once. The sample belongs to a study of blood T cell repertoires in COVID-19. Trimming cost V 7 bases and J 6 bases; bases outside gene matches: 6. Germline CDR1 is SEHNR and CDR2 is FQNEAQ (reference sequence). The CDR3 is made up of 15 amino acids.

Sample: peripheral blood. The receptor was derived from an elderly man with acute or convalescent COVID-19. V usage is TRBV7-9 and J usage is TRBJ2-2; 12 positions agree with TRBD1. CDR3 protein: CASTWDRGRSGELFF. As DNA, the CDR3 is TGTGCCAGCACTTGGGACAGGGGGCGTTCCGGGGAGCTGTTTTTT.